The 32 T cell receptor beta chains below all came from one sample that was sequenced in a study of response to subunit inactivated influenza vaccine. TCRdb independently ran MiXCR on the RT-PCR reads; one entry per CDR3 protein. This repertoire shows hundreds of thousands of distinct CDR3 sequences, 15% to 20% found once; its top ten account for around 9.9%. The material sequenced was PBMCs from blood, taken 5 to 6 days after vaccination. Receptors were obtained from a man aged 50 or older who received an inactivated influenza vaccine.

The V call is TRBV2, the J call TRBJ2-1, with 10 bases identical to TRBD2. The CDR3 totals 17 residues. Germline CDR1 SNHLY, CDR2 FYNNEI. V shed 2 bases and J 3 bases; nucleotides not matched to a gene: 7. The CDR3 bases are TGTGCCAGCAGTGAAAGTCCTAGCGGGAGCTTCTACAATGAGCAGTTCTTC. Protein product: CASSESPSGSFYNEQFF.

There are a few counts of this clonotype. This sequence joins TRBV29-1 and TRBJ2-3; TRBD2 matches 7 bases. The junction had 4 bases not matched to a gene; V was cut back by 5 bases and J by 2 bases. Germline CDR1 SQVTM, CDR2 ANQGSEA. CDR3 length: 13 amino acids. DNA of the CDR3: TGCAGCGTTTCTGGGACTATCACAGATACGCAGTATTTT. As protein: CSVSGTITDTQYF.

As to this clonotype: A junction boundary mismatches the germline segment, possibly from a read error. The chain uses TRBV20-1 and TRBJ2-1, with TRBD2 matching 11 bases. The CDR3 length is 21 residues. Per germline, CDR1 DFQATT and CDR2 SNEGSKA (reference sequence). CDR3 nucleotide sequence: TGCTGTGCTAGAGCCAACCCTCGAGGGGTCTTAGCGGGGGGGCTGTACAATGAGCAGTTCTTC. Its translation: CCARANPRGVLAGGLYNEQFF.

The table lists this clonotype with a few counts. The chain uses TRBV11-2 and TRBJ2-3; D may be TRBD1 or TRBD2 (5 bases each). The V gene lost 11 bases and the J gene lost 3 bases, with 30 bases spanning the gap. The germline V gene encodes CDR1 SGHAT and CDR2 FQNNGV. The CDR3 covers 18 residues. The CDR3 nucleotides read TGTGCCGTGAGAGGTGCCCTATGGGACCGCAGTGCAACAGATACGCAGTATTTT. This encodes CAVRGALWDRSATDTQYF.

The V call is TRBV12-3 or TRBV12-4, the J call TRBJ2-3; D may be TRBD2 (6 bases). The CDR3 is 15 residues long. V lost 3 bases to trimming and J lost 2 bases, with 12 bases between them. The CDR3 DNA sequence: TGTGCCAGCAGTTTTGTTGCGGGATACACAGATACGCAGTATTTT. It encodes CASSFVAGYTDTQYF.

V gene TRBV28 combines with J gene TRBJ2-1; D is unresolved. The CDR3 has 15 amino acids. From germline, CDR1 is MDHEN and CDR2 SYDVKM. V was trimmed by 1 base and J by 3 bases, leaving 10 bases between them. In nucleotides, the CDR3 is TGTGCCAGCAGTTTATATTGGCGGAACTACAATGAGCAGTTCTTC. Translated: CASSLYWRNYNEQFF.

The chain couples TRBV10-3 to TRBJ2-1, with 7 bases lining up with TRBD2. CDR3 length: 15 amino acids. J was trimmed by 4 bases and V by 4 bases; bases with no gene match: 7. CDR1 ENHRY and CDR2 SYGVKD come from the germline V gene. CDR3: CAISVTLAEYNEQFF. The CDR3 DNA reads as TGTGCCATCAGTGTAACCCTAGCGGAGTACAATGAGCAGTTCTTC.

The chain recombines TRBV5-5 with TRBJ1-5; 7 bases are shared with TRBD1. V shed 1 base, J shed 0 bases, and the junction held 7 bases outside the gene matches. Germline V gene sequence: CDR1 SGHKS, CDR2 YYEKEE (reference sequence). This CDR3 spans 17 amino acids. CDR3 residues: CASSLLGAGGSNQPQHF. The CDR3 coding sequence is TGTGCCAGCAGCTTGTTGGGGGCAGGGGGTAGCAATCAGCCCCAGCATTTT.

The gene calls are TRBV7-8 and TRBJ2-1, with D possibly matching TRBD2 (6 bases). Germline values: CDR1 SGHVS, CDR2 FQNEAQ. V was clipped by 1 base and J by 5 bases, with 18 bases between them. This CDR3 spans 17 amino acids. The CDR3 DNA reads TGTGCCAGCAGCTTAGTACTCGCGGGATCCCTCCACAATGAGCAGTTCTTC. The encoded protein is CASSLVLAGSLHNEQFF.

The CDR3 nucleotides are TGTGCCAGCAGTTTATCCAGGGGAGGACCACCAGATACGCAGTATTTT. It yields the protein CASSLSRGGPPDTQYF. The chain carries TRBV27 and TRBJ2-3, with D possibly being TRBD1 or TRBD2 (6 bases each). Germline V gene sequence: CDR1 MNHEY, CDR2 SMNVEV (reference sequence). The CDR3 sequence is 16 residues long. Between the trimmed V and J ends, which lost 0 bases and 4 bases, there was a span of 14 bases.

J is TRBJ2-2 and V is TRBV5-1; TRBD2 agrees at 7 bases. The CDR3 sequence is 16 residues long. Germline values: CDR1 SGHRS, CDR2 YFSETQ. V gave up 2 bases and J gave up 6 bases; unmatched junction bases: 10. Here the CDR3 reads CASSFLPRGEAGELFF. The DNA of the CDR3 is TGCGCCAGCAGCTTCCTCCCCCGGGGGGAGGCCGGGGAGCTGTTTTTT.

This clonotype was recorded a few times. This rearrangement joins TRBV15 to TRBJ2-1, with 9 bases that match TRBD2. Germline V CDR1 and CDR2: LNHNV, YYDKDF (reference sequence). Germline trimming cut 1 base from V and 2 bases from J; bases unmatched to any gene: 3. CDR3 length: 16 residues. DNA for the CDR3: TGTGCCACCAGCAGAGGACTAGCGGTGGCCTACAATGAGCAGTTCTTC. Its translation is CATSRGLAVAYNEQFF.

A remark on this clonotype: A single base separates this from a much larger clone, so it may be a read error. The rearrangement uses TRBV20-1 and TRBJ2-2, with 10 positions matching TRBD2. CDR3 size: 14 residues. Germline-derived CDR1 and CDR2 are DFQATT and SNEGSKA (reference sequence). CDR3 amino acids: CSARLAGGTGELCF. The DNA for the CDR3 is TGCAGTGCTAGGTTAGCGGGAGGCACCGGGGAGCTGTGTTTT.

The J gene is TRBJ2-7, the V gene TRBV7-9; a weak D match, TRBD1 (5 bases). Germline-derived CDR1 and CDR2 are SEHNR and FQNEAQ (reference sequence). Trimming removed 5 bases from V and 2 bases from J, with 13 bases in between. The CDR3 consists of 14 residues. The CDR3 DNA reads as TGTGCCAGCAGCACCGTCAGGGAACCCTACGAGCAGTACTTC. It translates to CASSTVREPYEQYF.

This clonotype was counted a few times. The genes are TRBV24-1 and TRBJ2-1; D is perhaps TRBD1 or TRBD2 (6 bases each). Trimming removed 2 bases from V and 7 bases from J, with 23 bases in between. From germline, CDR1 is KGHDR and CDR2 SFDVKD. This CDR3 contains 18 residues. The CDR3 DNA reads TGTGCCACCAGTGATTCGGGGAAAGGGGGGAGAGAGGGGAATGAGCAGTTCTTC. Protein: CATSDSGKGGREGNEQFF.

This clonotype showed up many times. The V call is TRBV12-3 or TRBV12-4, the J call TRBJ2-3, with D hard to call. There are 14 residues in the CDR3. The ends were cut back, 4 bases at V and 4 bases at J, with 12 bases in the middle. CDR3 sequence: CASSWAGPADTQYF. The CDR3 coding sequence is TGTGCCAGCAGTTGGGCCGGGCCCGCAGATACGCAGTATTTT.

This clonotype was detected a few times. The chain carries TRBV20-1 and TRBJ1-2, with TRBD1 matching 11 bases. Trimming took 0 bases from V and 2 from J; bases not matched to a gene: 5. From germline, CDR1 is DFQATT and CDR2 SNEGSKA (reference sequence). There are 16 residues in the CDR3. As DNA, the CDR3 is TGCAGTGCTAGAGATTCGGGACAGGGGGGAAACTATGGCTACACCTTC. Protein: CSARDSGQGGNYGYTF.

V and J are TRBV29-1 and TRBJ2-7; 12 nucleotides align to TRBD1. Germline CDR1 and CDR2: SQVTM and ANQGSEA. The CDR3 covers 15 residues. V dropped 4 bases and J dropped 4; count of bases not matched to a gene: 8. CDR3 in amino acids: CSVALGTGGLYEQYF. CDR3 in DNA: TGCAGCGTTGCTTTGGGGACAGGGGGCTTGTACGAGCAGTACTTC.

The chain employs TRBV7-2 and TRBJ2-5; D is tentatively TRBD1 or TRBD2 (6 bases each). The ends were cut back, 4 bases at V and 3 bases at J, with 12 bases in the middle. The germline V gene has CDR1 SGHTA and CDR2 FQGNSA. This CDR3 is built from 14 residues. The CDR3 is CASSSRRGEETQYF. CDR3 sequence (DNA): TGTGCCAGCAGCTCCCGGAGGGGGGAAGAGACCCAGTACTTC.

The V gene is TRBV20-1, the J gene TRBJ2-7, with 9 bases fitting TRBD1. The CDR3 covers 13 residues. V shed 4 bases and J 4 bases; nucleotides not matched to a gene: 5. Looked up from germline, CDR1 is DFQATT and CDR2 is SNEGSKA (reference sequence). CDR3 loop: CSAKQGALYEQYF. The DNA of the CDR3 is TGCAGTGCTAAACAGGGGGCATTGTACGAGCAGTACTTC.

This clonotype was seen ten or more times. This CDR3 is CASSRRTGSTDTQYF. CDR3 nucleotides: TGCGCCAGCAGCAGGAGGACAGGTAGCACAGATACGCAGTATTTT. The rearrangement links TRBV5-1 to TRBJ2-3, with 7 bases lining up with TRBD1. Germline values: CDR1 SGHRS, CDR2 YFSETQ. J was trimmed by 0 bases and V by 4 bases; bases with no gene match: 5. CDR3 length equals 15 residues.

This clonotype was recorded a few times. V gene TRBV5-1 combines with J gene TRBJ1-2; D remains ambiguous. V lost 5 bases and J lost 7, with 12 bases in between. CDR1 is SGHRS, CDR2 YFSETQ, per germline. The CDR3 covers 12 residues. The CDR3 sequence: CASRDSSGGYTF. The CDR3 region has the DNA TGCGCCAGCAGAGATTCGTCTGGTGGCTACACCTTC.

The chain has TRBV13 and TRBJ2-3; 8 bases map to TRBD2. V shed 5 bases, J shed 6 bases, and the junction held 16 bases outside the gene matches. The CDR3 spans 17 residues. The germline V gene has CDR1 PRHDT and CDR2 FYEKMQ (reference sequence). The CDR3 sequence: CASSDSPGGTPLDTQYF. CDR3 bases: TGTGCCAGCAGCGACTCACCGGGGGGGACCCCCCTCGATACGCAGTATTTT.

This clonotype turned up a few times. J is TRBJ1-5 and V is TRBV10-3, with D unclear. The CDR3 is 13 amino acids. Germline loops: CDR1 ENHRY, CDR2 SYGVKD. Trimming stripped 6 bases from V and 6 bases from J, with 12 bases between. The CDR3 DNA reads TGTGCCATCAGCACTGACGGTTTTCAGCCCCAGCATTTT. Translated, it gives CAISTDGFQPQHF.

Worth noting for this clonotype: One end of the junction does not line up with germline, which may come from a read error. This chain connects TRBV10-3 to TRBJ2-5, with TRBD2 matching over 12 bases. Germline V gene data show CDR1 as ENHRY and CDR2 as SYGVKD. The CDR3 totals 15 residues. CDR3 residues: CAISATSGGQENQYF. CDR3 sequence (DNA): TGTGCCATCAGTGCGACTAGCGGGGGCCAAGAGAACCAGTACTTC.

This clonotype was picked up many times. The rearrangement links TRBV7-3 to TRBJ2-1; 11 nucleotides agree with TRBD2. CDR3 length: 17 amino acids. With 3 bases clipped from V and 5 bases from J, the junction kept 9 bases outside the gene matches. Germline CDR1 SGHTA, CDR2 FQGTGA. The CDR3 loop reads CASSLNFRLAGNNEQFF. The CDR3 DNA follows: TGTGCCAGCAGCTTGAACTTCCGACTAGCGGGAAACAATGAGCAGTTCTTC.

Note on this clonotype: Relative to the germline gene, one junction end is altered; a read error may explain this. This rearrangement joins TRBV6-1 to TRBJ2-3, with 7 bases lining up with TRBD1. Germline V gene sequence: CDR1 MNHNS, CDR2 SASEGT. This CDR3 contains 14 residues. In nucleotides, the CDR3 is TGTGCCAGCAGATTGACAGGGAAGACAGGTACGCAGTATTTT. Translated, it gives CASRLTGKTGTQYF.

CDR3 loop: CAIGPSGDTDTQYF. The CDR3 DNA reads TGTGCCATCGGCCCGAGCGGGGACACAGATACGCAGTATTTT. The gene calls are TRBV10-3 and TRBJ2-3; the match to TRBD2 covers 7 bases. Trimming took 8 bases from V and 2 from J; bases not matched to a gene: 7. This CDR3 has 14 amino acids. Germline-derived CDR1 and CDR2 are ENHRY and SYGVKD.

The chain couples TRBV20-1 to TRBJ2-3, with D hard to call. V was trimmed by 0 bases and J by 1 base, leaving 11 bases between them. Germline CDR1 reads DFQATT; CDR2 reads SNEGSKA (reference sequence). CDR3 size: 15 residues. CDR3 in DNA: TGCAGTGCTAGAGATCTCGACGGCCGCACAGATACGCAGTATTTT. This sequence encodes CSARDLDGRTDTQYF.

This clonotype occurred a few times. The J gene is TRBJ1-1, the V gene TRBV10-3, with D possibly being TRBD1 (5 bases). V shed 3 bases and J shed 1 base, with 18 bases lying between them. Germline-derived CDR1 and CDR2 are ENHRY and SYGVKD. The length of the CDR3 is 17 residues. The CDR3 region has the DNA TGTGCCATCAGTGAAGTGAGTGACCGGGACGCGAACACTGAAGCTTTCTTT. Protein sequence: CAISEVSDRDANTEAFF.

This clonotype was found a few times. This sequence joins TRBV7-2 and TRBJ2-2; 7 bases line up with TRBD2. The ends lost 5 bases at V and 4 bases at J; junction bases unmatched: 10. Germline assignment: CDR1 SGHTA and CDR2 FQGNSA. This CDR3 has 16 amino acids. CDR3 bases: TGTGCCAGCAGCCCTACGCGGGGGATGGGCACCGGGGAGCTGTTTTTT. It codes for CASSPTRGMGTGELFF.

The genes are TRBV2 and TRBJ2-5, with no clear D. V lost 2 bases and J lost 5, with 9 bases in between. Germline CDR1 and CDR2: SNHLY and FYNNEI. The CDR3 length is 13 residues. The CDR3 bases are TGTGCCAGCAGTGAATATGACTCGGAGACCCAGTACTTC. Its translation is CASSEYDSETQYF.